Listed below are T cell receptor beta chains from one sample, sequenced in a study of T cells in Graves' hyperthyroidism and ophthalmopathy. TCRdb redid the calling of the multiplex PCR reads with MiXCR, one entry per CDR3 protein. The data hold approximately 700,000 distinct CDR3 sequences, with 16% observed a single time. The specimen was blood. The receptors were sampled from a man in his late teens or twenties with Graves' hyperthyroidism. Each CDR3 is given without its conserved first and last residue. D genes are given only for firm matches.

D,V,length,CDR3
TRBD2,TRBV20-1,14,SATTSGRGGLREQY
.,TRBV20-1,9,SARQSETQY
TRBD2,TRBV12-3/TRBV12-4,15,ASSSSPGGKNANEQF
.,TRBV24-1,13,ATSDGGQGYTEAF
.,TRBV19,14,ASRGKWRGVNTEAF
.,TRBV12-3/TRBV12-4,11,ASSVGREYEQY
.,TRBV10-2,14,ASSESSGWGTDTQY
TRBD1,TRBV5-4,13,ASSFFGTGGPEQF
.,TRBV10-3,11,AISERDTDTQY
.,TRBV29-1,11,SVRKQGTDTQY
.,TRBV5-1,14,ASSLPGRGAKNIQY
TRBD1,TRBV5-1,13,ASSWTGDRGETQY
TRBD2,TRBV18,13,ASSPAGGKTGELF
.,TRBV18,16,ASSPRPGGGLVNTEAF
.,TRBV13,13,ASSLRRQRGNTIY
.,TRBV9,14,ASSESGGQDTDTQY
.,TRBV6-2/TRBV6-3,12,ASSPWVRRYEQY
.,TRBV11-2,15,ASSLLAGYSGANVLT
TRBD2,TRBV6-1,13,ASSPGLAGVGEQY
TRBD2,TRBV6-2/TRBV6-3,12,ASSSSGRTETQY
.,TRBV5-8,8,ASSFHEQF
TRBD2,TRBV24-1,16,ATSDSMGRLAAYNEQF
.,TRBV6-5,12,ASSYADNYNEQF